The clone carrying this TCR beta chain was detected once. Antigen: not known. A second PCR, run for roughly 7 to 11 cycles, used a sample-barcoded 5' primer plus a J-beta primer mix. TCRdb re-called the 5' RACE reads with MiXCR, one entry per CDR3 protein. Among under 1,000,000 distinct CDR3 sequences listed, 35% to 60% were seen once. The sample originates from a study of blood T cells in healthy people across ages. General observations from the study: Aged donors had fewer naive CD4+ cells and lower diversity than long-lived donors.

The CDR3 loop spans 15 amino acids. V was pared by 6 bases and J by 0 bases, with 12 bases between. Germline V gene sequence: CDR1 SGDLS, CDR2 YYNGEE. Sample: blood. This TCR came from a man older than 75 in good health. The V call is TRBV9, the J call TRBJ2-2; D ambiguous. This CDR3 is CASKGEVSNTGELFF. CDR3 in DNA: TGTGCCAGCAAAGGTGAAGTCTCGAACACCGGGGAGCTGTTTTTT.